The present TCR beta chain was sequenced within a study of T cells after yellow fever vaccination. Study at large: Where fractions had low cell numbers, libraries were prepared from them with the SMART-Seq v4 Ultra Low Input RNA kit.

Per the germline V gene, CDR1 is SGDLS and CDR2 is YYNGEE. The CDR3 has 15 amino acids. V dropped 3 bases and J dropped 4 bases, with 14 bases sitting between them. TCRdb reprocessed the 5' RACE reads with MiXCR, giving one entry per CDR3 protein. The sample lists around 120,000 distinct CDR3 sequences; 13% to 15% were seen once. The study, taken as a whole, reports: FACS-sorted repertoires might harbor abundant contaminating clonotypes from the bulk population. It was a weaker secondary response, yet one that peaked faster, at day 5 versus 15. Booster samples showed a return of most primary-vaccination clones (roughly 95% CD4, approximately 90% CD8).

This clonotype occurred many times. Its target is not known. The material was CD8+ T cells sorted from PBMCs, obtained 5 days after the yellow fever booster vaccination. This clonotype originated in a man aged 18 to 29 who received the YFV17D yellow fever vaccine. The gene calls are TRBV9 and TRBJ2-1; D remains unclear. The CDR3 sequence: CASSALEVGYNEQFF. DNA of the CDR3: TGTGCCAGCAGCGCCCTAGAAGTAGGTTACAATGAGCAGTTCTTC.